Below are 22 T cell receptor beta chains sequenced from a single sample in a study of response to subunit inactivated influenza vaccine (dated by TCRdb to between 2017 and 2018). The library came from RT-PCR. The run used an Illumina HiSeq 2500. TCRdb applied fastp at Q25 and MiXCR to the public reads, then kept only in-frame beta chains. Rows merge per CDR3 protein into single entries with the most common DNA and genes. The sample profile shows under 850,000 distinct CDR3 sequences; around 18% of them were found once. Around 9.9% of the sample comes from the top ten. Source: PBMCs from blood, taken about 5 days after vaccination. These receptors originate from a man aged 50 to 59 who received an inactivated influenza vaccine. Donor details come from another sample of the same person, matched by shared clones.

As regards this clonotype: This clone may be a read error of a much larger clone one base away. The chain has TRBV20-1 and TRBJ2-1; 14 bases are a match to TRBD2. CDR1 and CDR2 (germline): DFQATT, SNEGSKA (reference sequence). The junction had 2 bases not matched to a gene; V was cut back by 3 bases and J by 7 bases. The CDR3 spans 14 residues. CDR3 DNA: TGCAGTGCTAGCGGGACTAGCGGGAGAAATGAGCAGTTCTTC. This gives the protein CSASGTSGRNEQFF.

This clonotype was seen at least ten times. The rearrangement joins TRBV7-6 to TRBJ2-1; perhaps TRBD2 as D (5 bases). V gave up 5 bases and J gave up 0 bases, with 11 bases separating them. Germline V gives CDR1 SGHVS, CDR2 FNYEAQ. The CDR3 is 15 residues long. CDR3 sequence (DNA): TGTGCCAGCAGCCCCCGGGGTGCCTCCTACAATGAGCAGTTCTTC. Amino acids: CASSPRGASYNEQFF.

There are a few counts of this clonotype. The chain links TRBV28 to TRBJ2-7, with 8 bases lining up with TRBD2. CDR1 is MDHEN, CDR2 SYDVKM, per germline. There are 15 residues in the CDR3. The J segment lost 3 bases and the V segment lost 2 bases, leaving 6 bases of the junction unmatched. The CDR3 sequence: CASSLGLAERYEQYF. The CDR3 bases are TGTGCCAGCAGTTTAGGACTAGCCGAACGCTACGAGCAGTACTTC.

This clonotype was detected many times. The chain links TRBV7-8 to TRBJ2-7; 7 bases are a match to TRBD2. The V and J ends lost 5 bases and 4 bases, in that order; junction bases with no gene match: 8. CDR1 and CDR2 from the germline V gene are SGHVS and FQNEAQ. This CDR3 region has 14 residues. Here the CDR3 reads CASSRPEGGYEQYF. In nucleotides, the CDR3 is TGTGCCAGCAGCAGGCCCGAGGGAGGGTACGAGCAGTACTTC.

The V call is TRBV20-1, the J call TRBJ2-1; D perhaps matches TRBD1 (6 bases). This CDR3 is built from 16 residues. Trimming took off 0 bases at V and 4 bases at J, with 16 bases between the two ends. Germline assignment: CDR1 DFQATT and CDR2 SNEGSKA (reference sequence). CDR3 protein: CSARDLRGGAYNEQFF. The CDR3 coding sequence is TGCAGTGCTAGAGATCTCCGTGGGGGCGCGTACAATGAGCAGTTCTTC.

The chain has TRBV6-2 or TRBV6-3 and TRBJ2-7; 9 bases map to TRBD1. Per the germline V gene, CDR1 is MNHEY and CDR2 is SVGEGT. There are 14 residues in the CDR3. The V gene end was trimmed by 6 bases and the J gene end by 3 bases; junction bases not matched to a gene: 6. CDR3 protein: CASRRTGDGYEQYF. CDR3 nucleotide sequence: TGTGCCAGCAGACGGACAGGGGACGGCTACGAGCAGTACTTC.

The chain employs TRBV20-1 and TRBJ2-7; possible D gene TRBD2, 6 bases. V lost 6 bases to trimming and J lost 2 bases, with 11 bases between them. In germline, CDR1 is DFQATT, CDR2 SNEGSKA (reference sequence). The CDR3 consists of 12 residues. The CDR3 DNA reads TGCAGTGCCCCGGGACTGACCTACGAGCAGTACTTC. This gives the protein CSAPGLTYEQYF.

The chain is built from TRBV20-1 and TRBJ2-2; D remains unclear. Trimming cost V 3 bases and J 5 bases, with 4 bases left between them. The CDR3 sequence is 11 residues long. The germline gives CDR1 DFQATT, CDR2 SNEGSKA (reference sequence). The CDR3 bases are TGCAGTGCTAGCCTAACCGGGGAGCTGTTTTTT. Encoded protein: CSASLTGELFF.

In this sample, this clonotype turned up a few times. The V call is TRBV4-2, the J call TRBJ2-6; unclear D gene. Trimming pared 1 base from V and 2 bases from J, leaving 9 bases between. The CDR3 totals 16 residues. Germline lookup yields CDR1 LGHNA and CDR2 YNFKEQ. As DNA, the CDR3 is TGTGCCAGCAGCCAAGTCGGCTCAGCTGGGGCCAACGTCCTGACTTTC. Its translation is CASSQVGSAGANVLTF.

The table lists this clonotype with a few counts. V and J are TRBV7-9 and TRBJ1-1; D perhaps matches TRBD1 (5 bases). Trimming took 5 bases from V and 0 from J, leaving 19 bases between them. There are 17 residues in the CDR3. CDR1 and CDR2 from the germline V gene are SEHNR and FQNEAQ (reference sequence). The DNA of the CDR3 is TGTGCCAGCAGCCTTGGGGGAGGTCTTCCTATGAACACTGAAGCTTTCTTT. Protein sequence: CASSLGGGLPMNTEAFF.

This clonotype came up a few times. The CDR3 nucleotides read TGCAGTGCTATTGCCGGCGGGGATTATAGCAATCAGCCCCAGCATTTT. As protein: CSAIAGGDYSNQPQHF. The gene calls are TRBV20-1 and TRBJ1-5; D is ambiguous. Germline CDR1 DFQATT, CDR2 SNEGSKA (reference sequence). Trimming removed 4 bases from V and 0 bases from J, with 16 bases in between. This CDR3 is 16 amino acids long.

This chain joins TRBV7-2 and TRBJ2-1; the match to TRBD1 covers 9 bases. The CDR3 contains 15 residues. The ends lost 5 bases at V and 3 bases at J; junction bases unmatched: 5. Germline CDR1 and CDR2: SGHTA and FQGNSA. CDR3 residues: CASSPDRGGYNEQFF. The CDR3 DNA sequence: TGTGCCAGCAGCCCGGACAGGGGAGGCTACAATGAGCAGTTCTTC.

A few counts support this clonotype. This rearrangement joins TRBV29-1 to TRBJ2-4, with no clear D. The CDR3 is made up of 9 amino acids. CDR1 and CDR2 (germline): SQVTM, ANQGSEA. The germline V and J ends were trimmed by 7 bases and 5 bases, with 3 bases remaining between them. The CDR3, as DNA: TGCAGCGCGGAAAACATTCAGTACTTC. Translation: CSAENIQYF. Complete variable domain (other parts from reference TRBV29-1 and TRBJ2-4): SAVISQKPSRDICQRGTSLTIQCQVDSQVTMMFWYRQQPGQSLTLIATANQGSEATYESGFVIDKFPISRPNLTFSTLTVSNMSPEDSSIYLCSAENIQYFGAGTRLSVL.

This clonotype was observed many times. The chain carries TRBV12-3 or TRBV12-4 and TRBJ2-1; TRBD2 is a possible D gene (5 bases). The CDR3 is made up of 14 amino acids. Trimming took 6 bases from V and 0 from J, leaving 9 bases between them. The CDR3 sequence is CASRGSGSYNEQFF. The DNA of the CDR3 is TGTGCCAGCAGGGGGAGCGGCTCCTACAATGAGCAGTTCTTC.

This clonotype was seen repeatedly, ten times or more. The rearrangement uses TRBV29-1 and TRBJ2-6; a weak D match, TRBD2 (6 bases). Germline CDR1 SQVTM, CDR2 ANQGSEA. V was pared by 7 bases and J by 1 base, with 11 bases between. The CDR3 totals 14 residues. CDR3 bases: TGCAGCGCCGCGGGGCTATCTGGGGCCAACGTCCTGACTTTC. Protein sequence: CSAAGLSGANVLTF.

This clonotype was detected only a few times. The rearrangement joins TRBV29-1 to TRBJ2-2, with TRBD1 as a possible D gene (6 bases). The CDR3 is 13 residues long. V was trimmed by 7 bases and J by 1 base, leaving 10 bases between them. Germline loops: CDR1 SQVTM, CDR2 ANQGSEA. Here the CDR3 reads CSERTENTGELFF. The CDR3, as DNA: TGCAGCGAACGGACAGAGAACACCGGGGAGCTGTTTTTT.

There are a few counts of this clonotype. The CDR3 nucleotides are TGTGCCAGCAGGCTGGGACAGGGGGGAGTGGACACTGAAGCTTTCTTT. Its translation is CASRLGQGGVDTEAFF. V is TRBV27 and J is TRBJ1-1; 11 bases are shared with TRBD1. Germline V CDR1 and CDR2: MNHEY, SMNVEV (reference sequence). V was pared by 6 bases and J by 3 bases, with 9 bases of the junction left unmatched. CDR3 length: 16 residues.

Points on this clonotype: This sequence may be a read error, since a much larger clone differs from it by one base. V gene TRBV5-1 combines with J gene TRBJ2-2; the D gene is possibly TRBD2 (6 bases). Germline values: CDR1 SGHRS, CDR2 YFSETQ. The CDR3 runs to 15 residues. V gave up 4 bases and J gave up 4 bases, with 14 bases separating them. The CDR3 loop reads CASSPPGVGTGELFF. The CDR3 region has the DNA TGCGCCAGCAGCCCACCGGGAGTTGGCACCGGGGAGCTGTTTTTT.

Ten or more counts support this clonotype. This sequence joins TRBV5-1 and TRBJ2-7, with 7 positions matching TRBD1. Trimming at V came to 5 bases and at J to 2 bases, leaving 4 bases not matched to a gene. This CDR3 comprises 13 residues. Germline V gives CDR1 SGHRS, CDR2 YFSETQ. The CDR3, as DNA: TGCGCCAGCAGTTTCGACAGGGCCTACGAGCAGTACTTC. Its translation is CASSFDRAYEQYF.

This clonotype was recorded a few times. The rearrangement uses TRBV6-2 or TRBV6-3 and TRBJ2-5; D possibly uses TRBD1 or TRBD2 (5 bases each). Germline assignment: CDR1 MNHEY and CDR2 SVGEGT. The CDR3 spans 13 residues. The V end lost 6 bases, the J end lost 5 bases, and 13 bases lay between the germline ends. The CDR3 is CASRRDQTETQYF. In nucleotides, the CDR3 is TGTGCCAGCAGACGGGACCAAACGGAGACCCAGTACTTC.

This clonotype was seen a handful of times. This chain connects TRBV29-1 to TRBJ2-3; TRBD2 aligns across 13 bases. The germline V gene encodes CDR1 SQVTM and CDR2 ANQGSEA. V lost 6 bases, J lost 5 bases, and 5 bases stayed unmatched. The length of the CDR3 is 14 residues. The CDR3 here is CSVLAGGPGDTQYF. CDR3 in DNA: TGCAGCGTACTAGCGGGAGGGCCGGGAGATACGCAGTATTTT.

This clonotype occurred a few times. The chain joins TRBV14 to TRBJ2-7; D is unresolved. The CDR3 length is 13 residues. Germline CDR1 and CDR2: SGHDN and FVKESK. The germline V and J ends were trimmed by 2 bases and 1 base, with 6 bases remaining between them. CDR3 DNA: TGTGCCAGCAGCCAACTAGTATCCTACGAGCAGTACTTC. Translation gives CASSQLVSYEQYF.